Listed below are T cell receptor beta chains from one sample, sequenced in a study of T cells in Graves' hyperthyroidism and ophthalmopathy. TCRdb re-derived calls from the multiplex PCR reads in MiXCR, one entry per CDR3 protein. Here the sample spans hundreds of thousands of distinct CDR3 sequences, over 15% being singletons. Material: blood. These receptors were taken from a woman aged 18-29 years with Graves' hyperthyroidism. CDR3s leave out the opening cysteine and the closing phenylalanine or tryptophan. The order of the fields is V gene, J gene, CDR3 protein.

TRBV7-9	TRBJ2-1	ASSFPGLAGANEQF
TRBV19	TRBJ2-7	ASRRTSRDPPGGEQY
TRBV10-3	TRBJ1-2	AISESTGEYGYT
TRBV7-9	TRBJ2-1	ASSLFRERGNEQF
TRBV14	TRBJ1-2	ASSQDLLEGRSYGYT
TRBV20-1	TRBJ2-1	SARDKGTNSWREQF
TRBV6-1	TRBJ1-2	ASTQGGPGGYT
TRBV20-1	TRBJ2-4	SASPERGQGKNIQY
TRBV20-1	TRBJ2-1	SASYSGIGAGNEQF
TRBV11-2	TRBJ2-2	ASRPDGEGGELF
TRBV14	TRBJ2-7	ASSQVPDSTQY
TRBV6-7	TRBJ2-3	ASSYRSGRADTQY
TRBV11-2	TRBJ2-4	ASSLGAGTGESSIQY
TRBV6-2/TRBV6-3	TRBJ2-1	ASSIRGDYYNEQF
TRBV24-1	TRBJ2-2	ATSDETVGELF
TRBV7-8	TRBJ2-2	ASSPASGGTPGELF
TRBV29-1	TRBJ2-1	SAGGTGRNEQF
TRBV28	TRBJ1-1	ASSLGPRMNTEAF
TRBV11-2	TRBJ2-5	ASSRAGDQETQY
TRBV2	TRBJ2-7	ASSGEIEQY
TRBV20-1	TRBJ2-1	SASPAPTSSYNEQF
TRBV2	TRBJ2-2	ASLRGTNTGELF
TRBV6-2/TRBV6-3	TRBJ2-2	ASSRAGGQGKTGELF
TRBV2	TRBJ1-5	ASSDGLTTTPQH
TRBV7-2	TRBJ1-2	ASSLASGFGYT
TRBV20-1	TRBJ1-2	SASSKHNYGYT
TRBV3-1	TRBJ2-7	ASSHAGTGSYEQY
TRBV10-3	TRBJ1-1	AISERDGTEAF
TRBV29-1	TRBJ2-7	SVVTAIYEQY
TRBV27	TRBJ2-7	ASSLFHRGARSYEQY
TRBV7-2	TRBJ1-2	ASSLYRTGANYGYT
TRBV6-1	TRBJ2-3	ASRAGGNTDTQY
TRBV7-2	TRBJ1-6	ASSFIPDNSPLH
TRBV20-1	TRBJ1-5	SARAGVNQPQH
TRBV7-8	TRBJ2-7	ASSSGGGGYEQY
TRBV15	TRBJ1-2	ATSREPNYGYT
TRBV28	TRBJ1-2	ASSLPAIYGYT
TRBV29-1	TRBJ2-7	SVLGDGEQY
TRBV6-2/TRBV6-3	TRBJ2-1	ASSATYYNEQF
TRBV3-1	TRBJ1-5	ASSRTGAYQPQH
TRBV5-8	TRBJ2-3	ASSLDLADTDTQY
TRBV10-3	TRBJ2-7	AISGNYEQY
TRBV28	TRBJ2-7	ATLGTFPTLQY
TRBV12-3/TRBV12-4	TRBJ2-1	ASSSRTPGNEQF
TRBV5-1	TRBJ1-1	ASSNVNTEAF
TRBV29-1	TRBJ2-7	SVEGPDRPHYYEQY
TRBV6-1	TRBJ2-3	ASSFSRDYNTDTQY
TRBV29-1	TRBJ2-5	SAHRGTETQY
TRBV11-1	TRBJ1-2	ASSYHGETEANYGYT
TRBV5-8	TRBJ2-7	ASNRGSREQY
TRBV30	TRBJ2-3	AWNRQSGYDTQY
TRBV18	TRBJ2-4	ASSPRSGLAKNIQY
TRBV29-1	TRBJ1-2	SVEGPGVDYGYT
TRBV12-5	TRBJ1-1	ASGLVLGGPNTEAF
TRBV7-9	TRBJ2-1	ASSLAELGLAGLKYNEQF